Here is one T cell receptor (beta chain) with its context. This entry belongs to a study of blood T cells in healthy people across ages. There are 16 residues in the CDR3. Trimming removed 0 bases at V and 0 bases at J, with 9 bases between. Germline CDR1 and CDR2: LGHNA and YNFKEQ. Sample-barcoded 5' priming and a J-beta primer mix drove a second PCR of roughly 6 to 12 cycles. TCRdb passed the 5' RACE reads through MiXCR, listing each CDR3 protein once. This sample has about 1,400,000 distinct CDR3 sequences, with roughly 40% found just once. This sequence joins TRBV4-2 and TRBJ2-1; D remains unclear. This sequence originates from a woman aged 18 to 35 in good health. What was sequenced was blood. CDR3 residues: CASSQDVGTSYNEQFF. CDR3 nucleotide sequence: TGTGCCAGCAGCCAAGATGTGGGAACCTCCTACAATGAGCAGTTCTTC.